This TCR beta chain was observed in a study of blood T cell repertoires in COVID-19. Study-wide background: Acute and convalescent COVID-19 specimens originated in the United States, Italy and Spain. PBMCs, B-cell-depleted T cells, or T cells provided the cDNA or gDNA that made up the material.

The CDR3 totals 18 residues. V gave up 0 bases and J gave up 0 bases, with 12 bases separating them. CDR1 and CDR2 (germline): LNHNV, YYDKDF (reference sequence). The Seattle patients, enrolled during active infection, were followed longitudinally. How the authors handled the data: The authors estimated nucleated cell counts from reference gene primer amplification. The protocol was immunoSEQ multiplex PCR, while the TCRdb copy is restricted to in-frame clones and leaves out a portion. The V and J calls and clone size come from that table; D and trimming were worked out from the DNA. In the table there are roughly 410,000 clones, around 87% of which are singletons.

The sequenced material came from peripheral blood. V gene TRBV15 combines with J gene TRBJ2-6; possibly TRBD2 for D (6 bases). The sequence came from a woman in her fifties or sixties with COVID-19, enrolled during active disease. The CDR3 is CATSRDATGGSGANVLTF. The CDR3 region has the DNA TGTGCCACCAGCAGAGATGCAACCGGGGGCTCTGGGGCCAACGTCCTGACTTTC.